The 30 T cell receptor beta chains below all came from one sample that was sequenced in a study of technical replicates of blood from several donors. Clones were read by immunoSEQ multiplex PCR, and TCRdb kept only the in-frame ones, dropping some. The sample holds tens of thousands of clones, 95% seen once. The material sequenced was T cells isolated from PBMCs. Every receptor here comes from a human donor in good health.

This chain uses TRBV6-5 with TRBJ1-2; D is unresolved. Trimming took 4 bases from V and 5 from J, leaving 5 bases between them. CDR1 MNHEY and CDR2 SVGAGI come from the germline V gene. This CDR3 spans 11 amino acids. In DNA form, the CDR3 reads TGTGCCAGCAGTTCCCTTTATGGCTACACCTTC. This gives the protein CASSSLYGYTF.

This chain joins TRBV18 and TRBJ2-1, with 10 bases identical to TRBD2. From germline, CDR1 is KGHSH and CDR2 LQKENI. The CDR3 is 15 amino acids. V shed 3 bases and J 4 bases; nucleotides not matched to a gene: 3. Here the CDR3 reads CASSPRTSGYNEQFF. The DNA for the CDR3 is TGTGCCAGCTCACCTCGGACTAGCGGTTACAATGAGCAGTTCTTC.

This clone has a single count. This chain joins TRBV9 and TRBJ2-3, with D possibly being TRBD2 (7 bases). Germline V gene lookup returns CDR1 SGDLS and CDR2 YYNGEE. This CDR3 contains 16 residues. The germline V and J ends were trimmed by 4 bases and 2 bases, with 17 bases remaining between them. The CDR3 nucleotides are TGTGCCAGCAGCAAAAACGGGGGGCCGGTCACAGATACGCAGTATTTT. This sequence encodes CASSKNGGPVTDTQYF. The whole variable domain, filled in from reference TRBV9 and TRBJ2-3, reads DSGVTQTPKHLITATGQRVTLRCSPRSGDLSVYWYQQSLDQGLQFLIQYYNGEERAKGNILERFSAQQFPDLHSELNLSSLELGDSALYFCASSKNGGPVTDTQYFGPGTRLTVL.

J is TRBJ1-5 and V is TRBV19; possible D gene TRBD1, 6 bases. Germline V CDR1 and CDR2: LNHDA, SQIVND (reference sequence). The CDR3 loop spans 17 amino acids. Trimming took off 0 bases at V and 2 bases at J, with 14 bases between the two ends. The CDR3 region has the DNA TGTGCCAGTAGTATAGATTGGTCAGGGGTGGGCAATCAGCCCCAGCATTTT. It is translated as CASSIDWSGVGNQPQHF.

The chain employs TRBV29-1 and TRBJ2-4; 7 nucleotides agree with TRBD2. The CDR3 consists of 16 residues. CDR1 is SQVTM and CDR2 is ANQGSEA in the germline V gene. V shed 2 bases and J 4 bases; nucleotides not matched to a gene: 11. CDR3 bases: TGCAGCGTTGAATCGTTGAGGGAGGGTCGAAAAAACATTCAGTACTTC. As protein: CSVESLREGRKNIQYF. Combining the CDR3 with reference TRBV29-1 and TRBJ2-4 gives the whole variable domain SAVISQKPSRDICQRGTSLTIQCQVDSQVTMMFWYRQQPGQSLTLIATANQGSEATYESGFVIDKFPISRPNLTFSTLTVSNMSPEDSSIYLCSVESLREGRKNIQYFGAGTRLSVL.

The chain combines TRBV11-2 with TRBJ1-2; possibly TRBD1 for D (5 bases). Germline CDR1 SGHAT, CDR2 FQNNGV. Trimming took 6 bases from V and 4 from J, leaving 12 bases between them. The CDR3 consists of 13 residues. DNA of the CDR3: TGTGCCAGCAGTCCATCGGGGGGCTATGGCTACACCTTC. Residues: CASSPSGGYGYTF.

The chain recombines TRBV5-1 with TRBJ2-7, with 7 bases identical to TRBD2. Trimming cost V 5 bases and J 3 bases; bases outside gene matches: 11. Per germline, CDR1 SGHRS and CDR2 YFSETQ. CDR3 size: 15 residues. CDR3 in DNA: TGCGCCAGCAGTGTAGGCGGTACTAGCGACTACGAGCAGTACTTC. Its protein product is CASSVGGTSDYEQYF.

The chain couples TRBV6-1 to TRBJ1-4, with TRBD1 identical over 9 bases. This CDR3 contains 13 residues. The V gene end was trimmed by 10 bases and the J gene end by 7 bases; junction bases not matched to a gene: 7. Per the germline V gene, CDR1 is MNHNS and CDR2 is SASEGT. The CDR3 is CATHRDRAEKLFF. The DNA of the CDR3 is TGTGCCACCCACCGGGACAGGGCTGAAAAACTGTTTTTT.

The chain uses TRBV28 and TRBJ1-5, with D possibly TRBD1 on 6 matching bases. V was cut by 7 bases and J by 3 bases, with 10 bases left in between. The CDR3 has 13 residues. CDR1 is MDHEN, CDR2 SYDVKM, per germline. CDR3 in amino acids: CASTDRPNQPQHF. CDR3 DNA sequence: TGTGCCAGCACCGACAGGCCCAATCAGCCCCAGCATTTT.

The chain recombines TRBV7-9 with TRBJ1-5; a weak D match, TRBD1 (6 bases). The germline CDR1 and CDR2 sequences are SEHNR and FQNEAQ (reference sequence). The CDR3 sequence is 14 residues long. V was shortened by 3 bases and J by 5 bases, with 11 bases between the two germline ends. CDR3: CASSFGQPYQPQHF. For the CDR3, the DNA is TGTGCCAGCAGCTTTGGACAGCCTTATCAGCCCCAGCATTTT.

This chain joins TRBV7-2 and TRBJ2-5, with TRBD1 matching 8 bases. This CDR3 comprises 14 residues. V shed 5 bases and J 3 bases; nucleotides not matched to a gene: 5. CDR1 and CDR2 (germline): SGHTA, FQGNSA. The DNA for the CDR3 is TGTGCCAGCAGCCCGAACAGGGGGAAAGAGACCCAGTACTTC. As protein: CASSPNRGKETQYF. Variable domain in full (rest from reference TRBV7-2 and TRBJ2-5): GAGVSQSPSNKVTEKGKDVELRCDPISGHTALYWYRQSLGQGLEFLIYFQGNSAPDKSGLPSDRFSAERTGGSVSTLTIQRTQQEDSAVYLCASSPNRGKETQYFGPGTRLLVL.

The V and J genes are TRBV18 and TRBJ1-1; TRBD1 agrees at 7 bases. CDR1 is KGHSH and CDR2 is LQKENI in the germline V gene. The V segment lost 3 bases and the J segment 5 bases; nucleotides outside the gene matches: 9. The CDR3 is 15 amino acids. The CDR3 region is CASSPFPYRGTEAFF. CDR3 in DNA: TGTGCCAGCTCACCCTTCCCATACAGGGGTACTGAAGCTTTCTTT.

The CDR3: CATLQTGSSYEQYF. CDR3 nucleotide sequence: TGTGCCACCCTACAGACAGGGAGTTCCTACGAGCAGTACTTC. The J gene is TRBJ2-7, the V gene TRBV19, with 7 bases that match TRBD1. The germline CDR1 and CDR2 sequences are LNHDA and SQIVND (reference sequence). The J segment lost 1 base and the V segment lost 10 bases, leaving 10 bases of the junction unmatched. This CDR3 comprises 14 residues.

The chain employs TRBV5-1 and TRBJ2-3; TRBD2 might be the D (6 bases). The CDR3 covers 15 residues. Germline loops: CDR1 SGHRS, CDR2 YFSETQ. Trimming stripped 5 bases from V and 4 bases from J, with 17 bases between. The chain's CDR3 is CASSLTGVVADTQYF. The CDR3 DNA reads TGCGCCAGCAGTTTGACGGGAGTAGTCGCAGATACGCAGTATTTT.

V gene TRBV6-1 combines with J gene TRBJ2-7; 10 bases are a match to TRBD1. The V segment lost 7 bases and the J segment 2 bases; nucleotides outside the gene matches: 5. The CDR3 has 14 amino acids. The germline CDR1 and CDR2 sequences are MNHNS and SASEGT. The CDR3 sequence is CASKFGTGAYEQYF. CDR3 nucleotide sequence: TGTGCCAGCAAGTTCGGGACAGGGGCCTACGAGCAGTACTTC.

The CDR3 protein is CATKQSYEQYF. The DNA for the CDR3 is TGTGCCACAAAACAGAGCTACGAGCAGTACTTC. This rearrangement joins TRBV19 to TRBJ2-7; D remains unclear. Germline-derived CDR1 and CDR2 are LNHDA and SQIVND (reference sequence). The CDR3 runs to 11 residues. Trimming left V 10 bases short and J 3 bases short, with 10 bases between.

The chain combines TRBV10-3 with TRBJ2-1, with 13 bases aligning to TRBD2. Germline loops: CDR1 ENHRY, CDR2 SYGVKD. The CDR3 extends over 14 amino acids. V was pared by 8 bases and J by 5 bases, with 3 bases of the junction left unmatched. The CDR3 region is CAIRGTSGNNEQFF. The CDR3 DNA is TGTGCCATCCGGGGGACTAGCGGGAACAATGAGCAGTTCTTC.

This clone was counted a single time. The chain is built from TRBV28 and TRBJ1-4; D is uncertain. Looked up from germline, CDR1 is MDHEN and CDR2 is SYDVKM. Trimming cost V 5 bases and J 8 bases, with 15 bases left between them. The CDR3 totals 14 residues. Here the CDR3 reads CASSPPRGWEKLFF. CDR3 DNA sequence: TGTGCCAGCAGTCCCCCTAGAGGCTGGGAAAAACTGTTTTTT.

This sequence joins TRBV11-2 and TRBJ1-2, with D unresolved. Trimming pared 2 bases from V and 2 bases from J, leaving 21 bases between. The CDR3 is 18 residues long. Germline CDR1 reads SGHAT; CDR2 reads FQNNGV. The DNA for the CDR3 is TGTGCCAGCAGCTTACACTGGGCAGCTCGAACTAGGAACTATGGCTACACCTTC. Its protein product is CASSLHWAARTRNYGYTF.

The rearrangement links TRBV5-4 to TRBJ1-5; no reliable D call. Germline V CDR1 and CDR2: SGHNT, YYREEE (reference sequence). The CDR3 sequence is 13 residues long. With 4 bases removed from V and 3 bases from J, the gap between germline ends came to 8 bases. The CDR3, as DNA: TGTGCCAGCAGCCTCGGGAACAATCAGCCCCAGCATTTT. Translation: CASSLGNNQPQHF. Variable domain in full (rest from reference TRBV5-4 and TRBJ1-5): ETGVTQSPTHLIKTRGQQVTLRCSSQSGHNTVSWYQQALGQGPQFIFQYYREEENGRGNFPPRFSGLQFPNYSSELNVNALELDDSALYLCASSLGNNQPQHFGDGTRLSIL.

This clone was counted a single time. CDR3 loop: CSVEETGSQHF. The CDR3 nucleotides read TGCAGCGTTGAAGAAACAGGGTCCCAGCATTTT. The chain uses TRBV29-1 and TRBJ1-5; maybe TRBD1 (6 bases). Trimming left V 0 bases short and J 11 bases short, with 8 bases between. The germline CDR1 and CDR2 sequences are SQVTM and ANQGSEA. This CDR3 has 11 residues.

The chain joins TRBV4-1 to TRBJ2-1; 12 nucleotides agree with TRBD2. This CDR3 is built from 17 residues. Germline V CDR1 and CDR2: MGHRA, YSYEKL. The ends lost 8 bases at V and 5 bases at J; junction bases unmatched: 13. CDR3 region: CASSYLFGLAGNNEQFF. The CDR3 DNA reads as TGCGCCAGCTCTTACCTGTTCGGACTAGCGGGAAACAATGAGCAGTTCTTC.

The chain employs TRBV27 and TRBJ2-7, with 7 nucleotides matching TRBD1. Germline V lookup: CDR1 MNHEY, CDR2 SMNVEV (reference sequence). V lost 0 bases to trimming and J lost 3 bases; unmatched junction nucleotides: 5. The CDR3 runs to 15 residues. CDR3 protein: CASSLSGDSYYEQYF. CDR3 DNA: TGTGCCAGCAGTTTATCGGGGGACAGCTACTACGAGCAGTACTTC.

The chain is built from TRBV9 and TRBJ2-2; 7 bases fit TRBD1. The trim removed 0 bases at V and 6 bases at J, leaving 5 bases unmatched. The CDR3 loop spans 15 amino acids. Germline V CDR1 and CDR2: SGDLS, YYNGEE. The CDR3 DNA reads TGTGCCAGCAGCGTAGAAGGGGGCGCATCCGGGGAGCTGTTTTTT. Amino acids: CASSVEGGASGELFF.

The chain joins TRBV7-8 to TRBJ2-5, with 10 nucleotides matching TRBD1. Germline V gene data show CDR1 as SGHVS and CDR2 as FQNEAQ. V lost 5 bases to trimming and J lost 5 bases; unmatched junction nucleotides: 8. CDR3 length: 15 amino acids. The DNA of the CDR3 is TGTGCCAGCAGCAGTTGGACAGGGGGAGTCGAGACCCAGTACTTC. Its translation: CASSSWTGGVETQYF.

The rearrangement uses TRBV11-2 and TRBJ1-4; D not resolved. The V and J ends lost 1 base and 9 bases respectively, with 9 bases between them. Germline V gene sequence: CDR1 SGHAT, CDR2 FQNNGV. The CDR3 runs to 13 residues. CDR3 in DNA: TGTGCCAGCAGCTTAGGAGGAGAGCAAAAACTGTTTTTT. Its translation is CASSLGGEQKLFF.

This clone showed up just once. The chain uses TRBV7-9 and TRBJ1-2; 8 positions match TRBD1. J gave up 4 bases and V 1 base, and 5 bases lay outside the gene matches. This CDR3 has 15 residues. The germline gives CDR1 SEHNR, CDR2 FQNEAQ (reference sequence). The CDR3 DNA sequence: TGTGCCAGCAGCTTAGGATCAGGGGGCGCCTATGGCTACACCTTC. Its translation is CASSLGSGGAYGYTF.

The CDR3 reads CASSQPLSTGELFF. In nucleotides, the CDR3 is TGCGCCAGCAGCCAACCTTTGAGCACCGGGGAGCTGTTTTTT. The chain combines TRBV4-1 with TRBJ2-2, with D unresolved. Deletions cut 2 bases from V and 4 bases from J, with 8 bases between. This CDR3 is built from 14 residues. From germline, CDR1 is MGHRA and CDR2 YSYEKL.

The CDR3 protein is CASSRGLAGFIGANVLTF. CDR3 nucleotides: TGCGCCAGCAGCCGGGGACTAGCGGGTTTCATTGGGGCCAACGTCCTGACTTTC. This rearrangement joins TRBV4-1 to TRBJ2-6; 12 bases map to TRBD2. The V gene's germline CDR1 is MGHRA and CDR2 YSYEKL. The CDR3 runs 18 residues. V gave up 4 bases and J gave up 3 bases; unmatched junction bases: 7.

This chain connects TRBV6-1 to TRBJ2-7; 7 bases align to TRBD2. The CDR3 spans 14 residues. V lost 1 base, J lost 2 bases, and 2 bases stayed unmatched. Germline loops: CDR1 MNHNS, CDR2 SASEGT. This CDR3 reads CASSEVSGAYEQYF. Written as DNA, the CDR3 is TGTGCCAGCAGTGAAGTCAGCGGGGCCTACGAGCAGTACTTC.